One and the same sample provided the 32 T cell receptor beta chains below, sequenced in a study of T cells in women clearing cervical HPV infection. The protocol was immunoSEQ multiplex PCR, while the TCRdb copy is restricted to in-frame clones and leaves out a portion. The repertoire table contains about 12,000 clones. The sequencing input was blood buffy coat. These receptors were collected from a woman aged 18 to 75 with a cervical HPV16 infection that either progressed to CIN3+ or cleared (not recorded which).

About this clone: The CDR3 extends 3 residues past the end of the read, so its final part is completed from the germline J gene. J is TRBJ2-1 and V is TRBV6-2 or TRBV6-3; 7 bases agree with TRBD1. V was clipped by 2 bases and J by 7 bases; unmatched bases: 2. The CDR3 consists of 13 residues. The germline CDR1 and CDR2 sequences are MNHEY and SVGEGT. Here the CDR3 reads CASSYEDRNEQFF. The DNA read from the CDR3 is TGTGCCAGCAGTTACGAGGACAGGAATGAG.

In regard to this clone: The read is 3 residues too short to cover the CDR3 end, so that end is filled in from the germline J gene. The V gene is TRBV18, the J gene TRBJ1-2; TRBD1 matches 7 bases. The CDR3 loop spans 14 amino acids. The germline V gene has CDR1 KGHSH and CDR2 LQKENI. CDR3 amino acids: CASSPRGGGNDYTF. The part of the CDR3 DNA that was read is TGTGCCAGCTCACCCCGGGGAGGGGGCAATGAC. Combining the CDR3 with reference TRBV18 and TRBJ1-2 gives the whole variable domain NAGVMQNPRHLVRRRGQEARLRCSPMKGHSHVYWYRQLPEEGLKFMVYLQKENIIDESGMPKERFSAEFPKEGPSILRIQQVVRGDSAAYFCASSPRGGGNDYTFGSGTRLTVV.

A remark on this clone: The read ends 3 residues shy of where the CDR3 ends; the end is completed using the germline J gene. The V and J genes are TRBV29-1 and TRBJ1-6; D not certain. This CDR3 is built from 15 residues. Germline values: CDR1 SQVTM, CDR2 ANQGSEA. V was pared by 6 bases and J by 0 bases, with 12 bases between. Partial CDR3 DNA: TGCAGCGTGCGTCTTGAGAGCTCCTATAATTCACCC. Its translation: CSVRLESSYNSP. The CDR3 in its entirety is CSVRLESSYNSPLHF.

Worth noting for this clone: The CDR3 is cut off 3 residues early in the read; its end comes from the germline J gene. This sequence joins TRBV7-6 and TRBJ1-1, with no clear D. Germline loops: CDR1 SGHVS, CDR2 FNYEAQ. The CDR3 sequence is 13 residues long. The V end lost 1 base, the J end lost 2 bases, and 5 bases lay between the germline ends. CDR3 DNA (partial): TGTGCCAGCAGCTTAGGCGCAAACACTGAA. It translates to CASSLGANTE. The complete CDR3 sequence is CASSLGANTEAFF.

To note about this clone: Coverage ceases 3 residues before the CDR3 finishes, and the germline J gene fills in the end. This sequence joins TRBV30 and TRBJ2-1, with D uncertain. Trimming removed 3 bases from V and 3 bases from J, with 3 bases in between. This CDR3 is 11 amino acids long. Germline V lookup: CDR1 GTSNPN, CDR2 SVGIG (reference sequence). CDR3 DNA, as far as it was read: TGTGCCTGGAGCAACTACAATGAG. This translates into CAWSNYNE. The entire CDR3 protein is CAWSNYNEQFF.

A note on this clone: With the read ending 3 residues before the CDR3 end, the germline J gene is used to fill in that end. This rearrangement joins TRBV28 to TRBJ2-5, with TRBD1 matching over 10 bases. V trimming: 9 bases; J trimming: 3 bases; junction bases outside the gene matches: 13. There are 16 residues in the CDR3. CDR1 MDHEN and CDR2 SYDVKM come from the germline V gene. CDR3 DNA, as far as it was read: TGTGCCAGTAACTCACCCCTTGGGACAGGGGAAGAGACC. This sequence encodes CASNSPLGTGEET. The CDR3 as a whole reads CASNSPLGTGEETQYF.

Comments on this clone: The sequenced fragment ends 3 residues before the CDR3 boundary, so the rest is inferred from the germline J gene. The chain couples TRBV18 to TRBJ1-1, with D tentatively TRBD1 (5 bases). This CDR3 comprises 14 residues. In germline, CDR1 is KGHSH, CDR2 LQKENI. V dropped 3 bases and J dropped 6 bases, with 14 bases sitting between them. This chain's CDR3 is CASSPGSGGAEAFF. The CDR3 bases that were read are TGTGCCAGCTCACCGGGCTCGGGGGGGGCTGAA.

To note about this clone: The read finishes 3 residues shy of the CDR3 end, and the germline J gene is used to complete it. V gene TRBV7-9 combines with J gene TRBJ2-4, with TRBD1 as a possible D gene (5 bases). Germline V gene sequence: CDR1 SEHNR, CDR2 FQNEAQ (reference sequence). The CDR3 loop spans 12 amino acids. The CDR3 DNA, read in part, is TGTGCCAGCAGCGACAGACTCTATGGT. This encodes CASSDRLYG. The entire CDR3 reads CASSDRLYGQYF.

This clone is classed as medium-sized (0.01 to 0.1%) by frequency. The read comes to an end 3 residues before the CDR3 does, leaving the germline J gene to fill in the end. V usage is TRBV30 and J usage is TRBJ2-3, with D maybe TRBD2 (5 bases). V was clipped by 4 bases and J by 4 bases, with 15 bases between them. The CDR3 covers 14 residues. Germline values: CDR1 GTSNPN, CDR2 SVGIG (reference sequence). The part of the CDR3 DNA that was read is TGTGCCTGGAACCCCTGGAACGGGGCAGATACG. This sequence encodes CAWNPWNGADT. The whole CDR3 sequence is CAWNPWNGADTQYF.

As for this clone: With the read ending 3 residues before the CDR3 end, the germline J gene is used to fill in that end. The V call is TRBV12-3 or TRBV12-4, the J call TRBJ2-7; a possible D gene is TRBD2 (6 bases). Trimming stripped 4 bases from V and 0 bases from J, with 13 bases between. CDR3 length equals 15 residues. The CDR3 DNA, read in part, is TGTGCCAGCAGTTCCCCCGGGGGTGACTCCTACGAG. Translation: CASSSPGGDSYE. The full-length CDR3 reads as CASSSPGGDSYEQYF.

Considering frequency, this clone is medium-sized. The sequenced fragment ends 3 residues before the CDR3 boundary, so the rest is inferred from the germline J gene. The chain employs TRBV12-3 or TRBV12-4 and TRBJ2-3, with D tentatively TRBD2 (7 bases). Trimming took off 6 bases at V and 5 bases at J, with 27 bases between the two ends. The CDR3 spans 18 residues. The CDR3 DNA, read in part, is TGTGCCAGCAGCGACCCTGGAGGGGGGGTCTTTTGGGGAGATACG. This sequence encodes CASSDPGGGVFWGDT. In full, the CDR3 is CASSDPGGGVFWGDTQYF.

The CDR3 is CASSPQGINNQPQYF. The sequenced CDR3 bases are TGTGCCAGCAGCCCCCAGGGTATTAACAATCAGCCG. The V call is TRBV2, the J call TRBJ2-3; D possibly corresponds to TRBD1 (5 bases). The read gets to within 3 residues of the CDR3 end, and the germline J gene fills in the rest. CDR3 length equals 15 residues. CDR1 is SNHLY, CDR2 FYNNEI, per germline.

Remarks on this clone: The CDR3 end lies 3 residues beyond the end of the read and is filled in from the germline J gene. The V gene is TRBV27, the J gene TRBJ1-6; D is possibly TRBD1 (5 bases). The germline CDR1 and CDR2 sequences are MNHEY and SMNVEV (reference sequence). The CDR3 spans 15 residues. Between the trimmed V and J ends, which lost 1 base and 9 bases, there was a span of 13 bases. The CDR3 is CASSLCLQVSSPLHF. Incomplete CDR3 DNA: TGTGCCAGCAGTTTATGTTTACAGGTTAGTTCACCC.

Details on this clone: Sequencing ends 3 residues short of the CDR3 end; the germline J gene provides the rest. V and J are TRBV5-4 and TRBJ2-2; D perhaps matches TRBD1 (5 bases). Trimming shortened V by 4 bases and J by 1 base, and 11 bases separated the two germline ends. Germline assignment: CDR1 SGHNT and CDR2 YYREEE (reference sequence). This CDR3 comprises 15 residues. CDR3 loop: CASSPVQGNTGELFF. CDR3 DNA, as far as it was read: TGTGCCAGCAGCCCAGTCCAGGGGAACACCGGGGAG.

Details on this clone: Sequencing ends 3 residues short of the CDR3 end; the germline J gene provides the rest. At the DNA level, this CDR3 is encoded by other sequences in the same sample as well. The chain recombines TRBV10-3 with TRBJ1-3, with 8 bases identical to TRBD1. With V trimmed by 8 bases and J by 2 bases, 5 bases remained unmatched. The germline gives CDR1 ENHRY, CDR2 SYGVKD. This CDR3 is built from 14 residues. Incomplete CDR3 DNA: TGTGCCATCGGGGACAGGCAGGCTGGAAACACC. Translating it yields CAIGDRQAGNT. In full, the CDR3 is CAIGDRQAGNTIYF.

Points on this clone: Coverage ceases 3 residues before the CDR3 finishes, and the germline J gene fills in the end. The chain uses TRBV11-2 and TRBJ1-5; possible D gene TRBD1, 5 bases. V lost 1 base and J lost 7, with 8 bases in between. This CDR3 has 13 residues. Looked up from germline, CDR1 is SGHAT and CDR2 is FQNNGV. CDR3 DNA, as far as it was read: TGTGCCAGCAGCTTAGGGGAGGGGCAGCCC. Amino acids: CASSLGEGQP. The whole CDR3 sequence reads CASSLGEGQPQHF.

Turning to this clone: From the germline J gene comes the end of the CDR3, since the read stops 3 residues before it. This sequence joins TRBV11-1 and TRBJ2-7; D is uncertain. CDR1 is SGHAT, CDR2 FQDESV, per germline (reference sequence). This CDR3 has 14 amino acids. Trimming took 5 bases from V and 0 from J, leaving 11 bases between them. The CDR3 sequence: CASSPQTYSYEQYF. The sequenced CDR3 bases are TGTGCCAGCAGCCCTCAAACTTACTCCTACGAG.

Turning to this clone: The read falls 3 residues short of the CDR3 end, and the missing part is taken from the germline J gene. V usage is TRBV6-1 and J usage is TRBJ2-7, with D maybe TRBD2 (5 bases). CDR1 and CDR2 (germline): MNHNS, SASEGT. CDR3 length: 15 residues. The V end was cut by 1 base, the J end by 2 bases, with 12 bases between. The sequenced part of the CDR3 DNA is TGTGCCAGCAGTGAAGGACTATTCGACACCTACGAG. This gives the protein CASSEGLFDTYE. The entire CDR3 sequence reads CASSEGLFDTYEQYF.

Notes on this clone: Read sequence stops 3 residues before the CDR3 end, and the germline J gene provides the missing end. This chain joins TRBV2 and TRBJ2-1; tentative D call: TRBD2 (6 bases). The CDR3 runs 14 residues. Germline CDR1 and CDR2: SNHLY and FYNNEI. Between the trimmed V and J ends, which lost 5 bases and 4 bases, there was a span of 12 bases. CDR3: CASSLRDFYNEQFF. Partial CDR3 DNA: TGTGCCAGCAGTCTCCGGGACTTTTACAATGAG.

Note on this clone: The CDR3 is cut off 3 residues early in the read; its end comes from the germline J gene. The chain uses TRBV30 and TRBJ1-6; tentatively, D is TRBD1 (5 bases). The length of the CDR3 is 15 residues. CDR1 and CDR2 (germline): GTSNPN, SVGIG (reference sequence). Trimming took 2 bases from V and 7 from J, leaving 15 bases between them. The part of the CDR3 DNA that was read is TGTGCCTGGAGTAGGGTGGCGGGGGGGAATTCACCC. Protein product: CAWSRVAGGNSP. The whole CDR3 region reads CAWSRVAGGNSPLHF.

Details on this clone: The read gets to within 3 residues of the CDR3 end, and the germline J gene fills in the rest. This sequence joins TRBV19 and TRBJ2-7; 8 bases are a match to TRBD2. Germline V gene sequence: CDR1 LNHDA, CDR2 SQIVND (reference sequence). The V and J ends lost 4 bases and 3 bases, in that order; junction bases with no gene match: 5. The length of the CDR3 is 14 residues. The part of the CDR3 DNA that was read is TGTGCCAGTAGTACTGGCGGGGGGAGCTACGAG. Amino acid sequence: CASSTGGGSYE. The whole CDR3 sequence reads CASSTGGGSYEQYF.

Concerning this clone itself: The read is 3 residues too short to cover the CDR3 end, so that end is filled in from the germline J gene. The chain employs TRBV5-8 and TRBJ2-7; 9 bases are shared with TRBD1. V shed 2 bases and J 2 bases; nucleotides not matched to a gene: 2. CDR3 length: 14 residues. Germline V gene sequence: CDR1 SGHTS, CDR2 YDEGEE. The CDR3 protein is CASSLGTGTYEQYF. The covered CDR3 bases are TGTGCCAGCAGCTTAGGGACAGGGACCTACGAG.

Note on this clone: The sequenced fragment ends 3 residues before the CDR3 boundary, so the rest is inferred from the germline J gene. The rearrangement links TRBV11-2 to TRBJ2-1; D is unresolved. The CDR3 totals 11 residues. CDR1 and CDR2 (germline): SGHAT, FQNNGV. Trimming pared 5 bases from V and 6 bases from J, leaving 5 bases between. The DNA read from the CDR3 is TGTGCCAGCAGCCGAGCCAATGAG. Amino acid sequence: CASSRANE. The whole CDR3 region reads CASSRANEQFF.

Worth noting for this clone: The read comes to an end 3 residues before the CDR3 does, leaving the germline J gene to fill in the end. V is TRBV5-1 and J is TRBJ1-5, with D perhaps TRBD1 (5 bases). The CDR3 sequence is 14 residues long. Between the trimmed V and J ends, which lost 0 bases and 5 bases, there was a span of 9 bases. Germline V lookup: CDR1 SGHRS, CDR2 YFSETQ. The DNA read from the CDR3 is TGCGCCAGCAGCTTGGGGGGCCGCGATCAGCCC. Translating gives CASSLGGRDQP. The full CDR3 reads CASSLGGRDQPQHF. Complete variable domain (other parts from reference TRBV5-1 and TRBJ1-5): KAGVTQTPRYLIKTRGQQVTLSCSPISGHRSVSWYQQTPGQGLQFLFEYFSETQRNKGNFPGRFSGRQFSNSRSEMNVSTLELGDSALYLCASSLGGRDQPQHFGDGTRLSIL.

Note on this clone: The read gets to within 3 residues of the CDR3 end, and the germline J gene fills in the rest. The rearrangement joins TRBV13 to TRBJ1-2; 12 bases match TRBD1. This CDR3 region has 14 residues. V lost 5 bases to trimming and J lost 7 bases; unmatched junction nucleotides: 5. CDR1 PRHDT and CDR2 FYEKMQ come from the germline V gene (reference sequence). This chain's CDR3 is CASSPRDRGPGYTF. The part of the CDR3 DNA that was read is TGTGCCAGCAGCCCACGGGACAGGGGGCCTGGC.

Concerning this clone: Read data end 3 residues before the CDR3 end; the end is taken from the germline J gene. The chain carries TRBV11-2 and TRBJ1-6; 10 bases fit TRBD1. Per germline, CDR1 SGHAT and CDR2 FQNNGV. The ends lost 4 bases at V and 10 bases at J; junction bases unmatched: 7. The CDR3 has 15 residues. This CDR3 is CASSSRQGAGSPLHF. The DNA read from the CDR3 is TGTGCCAGCAGCTCTCGACAGGGGGCTGGATCACCC. Full variable domain (remainder filled in from reference TRBV11-2 and TRBJ1-6): EAGVAQSPRYKIIEKRQSVAFWCNPISGHATLYWYQQILGQGPKLLIQFQNNGVVDDSQLPKDRFSAERLKGVDSTLKIQPAKLEDSAVYLCASSSRQGAGSPLHFGNGTRLTVT.

Regarding this clone: The read gets to within 3 residues of the CDR3 end, and the germline J gene fills in the rest. This sequence joins TRBV27 and TRBJ2-7, with TRBD1 matching over 7 bases. The V gene's germline CDR1 is MNHEY and CDR2 SMNVEV (reference sequence). CDR3 length equals 14 residues. The trim removed 6 bases at V and 2 bases at J, leaving 7 bases unmatched. The DNA read from the CDR3 is TGTGCCAGCAGGGGGACAGATCAAACCTACGAG. Protein: CASRGTDQTYE. The full CDR3 is CASRGTDQTYEQYF.

The CDR3 loop reads CASSLTAVFYGYTF. The CDR3 bases that were read are TGTGCCAGCAGCTTAACAGCGGTTTTCTATGGC. The genes are TRBV7-2 and TRBJ1-2; D is ambiguous. The observed sequence ends 3 residues before the CDR3 terminus, with the missing tail filled in from the germline J gene. This CDR3 spans 14 amino acids. Germline V lookup: CDR1 SGHTA, CDR2 FQGNSA. V was trimmed by 2 bases and J by 4 bases, leaving 11 bases between them.

Of note for this clone: Read coverage stops 3 residues before the CDR3 terminus; the germline J gene supplies the remainder. The gene calls are TRBV29-1 and TRBJ1-3, with D possibly matching TRBD1 (5 bases). The CDR3 has 12 amino acids. Germline V lookup: CDR1 SQVTM, CDR2 ANQGSEA. V dropped 7 bases and J dropped 5 bases, with 12 bases sitting between them. CDR3 DNA, as far as it was read: TGCAGCGGGGGCCGAGACAGAAACACC. As protein: CSGGRDRNT. The full CDR3 is CSGGRDRNTIYF.

In the case of this clone: Read sequence stops 3 residues before the CDR3 end, and the germline J gene provides the missing end. V and J are TRBV20-1 and TRBJ2-7, with a possible D match to TRBD2 (7 bases). V lost 3 bases to trimming and J lost 2 bases, with 14 bases between them. Germline V gene data show CDR1 as DFQATT and CDR2 as SNEGSKA (reference sequence). The CDR3 has 14 residues. CDR3 DNA (partial): TGCAGTGCTAGGAGGGGGGGGGCCCCCTACGAG. It specifies CSARRGGAPYE. From start to end, the CDR3 is CSARRGGAPYEQYF.

A word on this clone: Read sequence stops 3 residues before the CDR3 end, and the germline J gene provides the missing end. The chain uses TRBV5-1 and TRBJ2-7; perhaps TRBD2 as D (6 bases). The CDR3 covers 14 residues. In germline, CDR1 is SGHRS, CDR2 YFSETQ. The ends were cut back, 0 bases at V and 4 bases at J, with 11 bases in the middle. This CDR3 reads CASSLEGTYYEQYF. Partial CDR3 DNA: TGCGCCAGCAGCTTGGAAGGGACTTATTACGAG.

Remarks on this clone: Read coverage stops 3 residues before the CDR3 terminus; the germline J gene supplies the remainder. The chain links TRBV2 to TRBJ1-1; 10 bases are a match to TRBD1. Germline CDR1 and CDR2: SNHLY and FYNNEI. The CDR3 has 15 residues. Germline trimming cut 5 bases from V and 2 bases from J; bases unmatched to any gene: 5. This CDR3 is CASSPRQGANTEAFF. The covered CDR3 bases are TGTGCCAGCAGTCCCCGACAGGGGGCTAACACTGAA. Supplemented by reference TRBV2 and TRBJ1-1, the full variable domain reads EPEVTQTPSHQVTQMGQEVILRCVPISNHLYFYWYRQILGQKVEFLVSFYNNEISEKSEIFDDQFSVERPDGSNFTLKIRSTKLEDSAMYFCASSPRQGANTEAFFGQGTRLTVV.